The entry that follows covers one T cell receptor (beta chain) sequence. These data originate in a study of identical twins' blood T cells. Both ends of each TCR cDNA library bore sample-specific barcodes. MiXCR was run by TCRdb on the 5' RACE reads, yielding one entry per CDR3 protein. The sample shows hundreds of thousands of distinct CDR3 sequences, about 28% of them seen only once. Germline V CDR1 and CDR2: SQVTM, ANQGSEA. CDR3 size: 13 residues. The V and J ends lost 6 bases and 4 bases respectively, with 15 bases between them. V gene TRBV29-1 combines with J gene TRBJ1-1; possibly TRBD1 for D (5 bases). Material: PBMCs. The receptor's source is a woman aged 18-55 years in good health. In nucleotides, the CDR3 is TGCAGCGTGGCCGCCAGGGTCGGCACTGAAGCTTTCTTT. Residues: CSVAARVGTEAFF.